The source of this T cell receptor beta chain is a study of cytomegalovirus exposure and HLA in healthy donors. Overall study context: Previous work identified 120 million or so unique TCR beta sequences from roughly 170 million T cells.

This clone showed up many times. Its antigen is still unknown. The CDR3 has 13 residues. Trimming pared 4 bases from V and 4 bases from J, leaving 8 bases between. Germline V gene sequence: CDR1 MNHEY, CDR2 SVGAGI. Points from the study as a whole: Researchers left out some V segments, among them TRBV6-2 and TRBV6-3, as indistinguishable. The number of N-insertions in an Asian-associated ancestry cluster was reportedly below the approximately 700-donor mean in a later analysis. Further analysis was carried out later, and it showed several of the most significant clusters appearing linked to common viral pathogens.

Both 60 Vbeta primers and 13 Jbeta primers went into the PCR. Assay: immunoSEQ multiplex PCR; the TCRdb copy retains only in-frame clones and omits some. The sample contains around 110,000 clones, around three quarters of which appear only once. Sequencing was done on a sample of PBMCs. This sequence was found in a man aged 25-45 years in good health and CMV-seropositive. The chain couples TRBV6-5 to TRBJ1-5; D is possibly TRBD1 (5 bases). CDR3 region: CASSSGRNQPQHF. The CDR3 bases are TGTGCCAGCAGTTCAGGGAGGAATCAGCCCCAGCATTTT.